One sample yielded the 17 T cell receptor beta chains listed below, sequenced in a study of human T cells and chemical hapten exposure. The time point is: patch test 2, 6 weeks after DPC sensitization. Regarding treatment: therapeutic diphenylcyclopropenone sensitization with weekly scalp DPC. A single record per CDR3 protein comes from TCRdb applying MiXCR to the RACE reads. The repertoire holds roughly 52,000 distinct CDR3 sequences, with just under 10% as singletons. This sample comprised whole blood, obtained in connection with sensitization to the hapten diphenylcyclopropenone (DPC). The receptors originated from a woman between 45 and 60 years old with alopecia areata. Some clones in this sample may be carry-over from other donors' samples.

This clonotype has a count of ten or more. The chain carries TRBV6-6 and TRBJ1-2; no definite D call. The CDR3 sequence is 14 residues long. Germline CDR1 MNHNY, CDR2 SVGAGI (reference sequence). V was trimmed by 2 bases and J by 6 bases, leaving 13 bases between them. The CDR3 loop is CASSYATELNGYTF. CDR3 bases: TGTGCCAGCAGTTACGCGACGGAGCTTAATGGCTACACCTTC.

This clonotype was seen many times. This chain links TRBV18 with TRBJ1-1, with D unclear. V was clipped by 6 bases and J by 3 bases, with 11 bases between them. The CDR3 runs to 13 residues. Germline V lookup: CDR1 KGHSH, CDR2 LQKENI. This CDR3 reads CASSLGEDTEAFF. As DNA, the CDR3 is TGTGCCAGCTCTCTCGGGGAGGACACTGAAGCTTTCTTT.

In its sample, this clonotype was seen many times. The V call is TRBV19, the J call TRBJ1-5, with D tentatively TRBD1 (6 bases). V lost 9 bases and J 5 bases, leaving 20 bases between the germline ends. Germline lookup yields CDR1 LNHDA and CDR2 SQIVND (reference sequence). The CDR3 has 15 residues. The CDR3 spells CASLSLQGYHQPQHF. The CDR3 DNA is TGTGCCAGCCTTTCGTTACAGGGCTACCATCAGCCCCAGCATTTT. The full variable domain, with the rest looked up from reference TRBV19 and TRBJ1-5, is DGGITQSPKYLFRKEGQNVTLSCEQNLNHDAMYWYRQDPGQGLRLIYYSQIVNDFQKGDIAEGYSVSREKKESFPLTVTSAQKNPTAFYLCASLSLQGYHQPQHFGDGTRLSIL.

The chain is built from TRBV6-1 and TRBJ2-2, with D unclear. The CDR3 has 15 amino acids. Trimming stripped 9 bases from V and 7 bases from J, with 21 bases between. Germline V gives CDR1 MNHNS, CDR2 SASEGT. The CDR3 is CASNGLTFSNGELFF. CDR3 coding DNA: TGTGCCAGTAACGGTTTGACATTTAGTAACGGGGAGCTGTTTTTT.

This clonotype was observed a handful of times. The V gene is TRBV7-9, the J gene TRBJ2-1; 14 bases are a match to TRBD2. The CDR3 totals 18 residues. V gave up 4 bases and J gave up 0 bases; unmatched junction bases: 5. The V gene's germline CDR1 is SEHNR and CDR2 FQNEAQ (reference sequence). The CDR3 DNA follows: TGTGCCAGCAGCTCGGGACTAGCGGGAGTGAGCTCCTACAATGAGCAGTTCTTC. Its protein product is CASSSGLAGVSSYNEQFF. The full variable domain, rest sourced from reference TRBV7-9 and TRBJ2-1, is DTGVSQNPRHKITKRGQNVTFRCDPISEHNRLYWYRQTLGQGPEFLTYFQNEAQLEKSRLLSDRFSAERPKGSFSTLEIQRTEQGDSAMYLCASSSGLAGVSSYNEQFFGPGTRLTVL.

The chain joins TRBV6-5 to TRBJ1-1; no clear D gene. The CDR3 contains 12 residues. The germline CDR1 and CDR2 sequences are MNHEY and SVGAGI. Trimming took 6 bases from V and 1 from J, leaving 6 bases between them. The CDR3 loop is CASRRWNTEAFF. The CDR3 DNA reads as TGTGCCAGCAGGCGATGGAACACTGAAGCTTTCTTT.

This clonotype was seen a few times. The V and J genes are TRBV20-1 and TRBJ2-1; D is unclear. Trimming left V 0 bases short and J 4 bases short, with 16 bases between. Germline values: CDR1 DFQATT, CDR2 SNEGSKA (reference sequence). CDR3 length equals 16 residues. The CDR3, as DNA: TGCAGTGCTAGAGATCGCGAGAGAACTAATTACAATGAGCAGTTCTTC. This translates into CSARDRERTNYNEQFF.

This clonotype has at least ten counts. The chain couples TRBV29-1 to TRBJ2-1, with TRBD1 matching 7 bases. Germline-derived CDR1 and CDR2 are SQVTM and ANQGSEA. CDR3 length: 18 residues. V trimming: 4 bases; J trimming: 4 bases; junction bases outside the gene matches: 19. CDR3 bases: TGCAGCGTTGTGGTGGGGGACAGACAACTAACTAAATACAATGAGCAGTTCTTC. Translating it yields CSVVVGDRQLTKYNEQFF.

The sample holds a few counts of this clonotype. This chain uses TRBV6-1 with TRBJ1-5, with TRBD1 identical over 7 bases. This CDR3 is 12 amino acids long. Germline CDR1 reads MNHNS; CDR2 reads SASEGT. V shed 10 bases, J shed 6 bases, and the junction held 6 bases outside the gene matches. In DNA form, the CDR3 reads TGTGCCACCAAGACAGGGATTCAGCCCCAGCATTTT. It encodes CATKTGIQPQHF.

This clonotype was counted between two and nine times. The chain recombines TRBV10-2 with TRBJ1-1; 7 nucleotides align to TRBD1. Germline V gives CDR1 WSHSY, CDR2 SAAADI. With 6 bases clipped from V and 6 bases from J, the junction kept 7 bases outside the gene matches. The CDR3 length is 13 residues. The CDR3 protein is CASRTAGGAEAFF. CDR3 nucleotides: TGCGCCAGCAGAACCGCAGGGGGTGCTGAAGCTTTCTTT.

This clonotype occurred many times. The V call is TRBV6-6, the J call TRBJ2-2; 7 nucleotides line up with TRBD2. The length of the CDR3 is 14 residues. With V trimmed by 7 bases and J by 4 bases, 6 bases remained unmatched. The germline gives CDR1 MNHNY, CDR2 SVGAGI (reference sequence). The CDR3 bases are TGTGCCAGCAAGGGAGTAGCGGGCACCGGGGAGCTGTTTTTT. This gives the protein CASKGVAGTGELFF.

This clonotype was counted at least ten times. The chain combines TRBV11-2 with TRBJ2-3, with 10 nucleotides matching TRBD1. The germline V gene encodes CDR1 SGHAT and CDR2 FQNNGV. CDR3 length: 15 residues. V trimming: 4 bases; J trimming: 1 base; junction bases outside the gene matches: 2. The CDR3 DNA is TGTGCCAGCAGCTCAGGGACAGGGGGCACAGATACGCAGTATTTT. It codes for CASSSGTGGTDTQYF.

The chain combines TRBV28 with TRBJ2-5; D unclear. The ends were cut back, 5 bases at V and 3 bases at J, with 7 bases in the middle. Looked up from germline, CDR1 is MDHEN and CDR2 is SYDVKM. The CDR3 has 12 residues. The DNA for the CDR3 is TGTGCCAGCAGTGACAAAAAAGAGACCCAGTACTTC. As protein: CASSDKKETQYF.

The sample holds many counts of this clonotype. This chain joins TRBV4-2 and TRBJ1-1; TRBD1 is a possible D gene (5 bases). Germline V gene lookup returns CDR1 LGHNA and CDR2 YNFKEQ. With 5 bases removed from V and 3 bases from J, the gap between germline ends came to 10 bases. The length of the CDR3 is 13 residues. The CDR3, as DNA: TGTGCCAGCAGCAACCAGGGCGACACTGAAGCTTTCTTT. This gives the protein CASSNQGDTEAFF.

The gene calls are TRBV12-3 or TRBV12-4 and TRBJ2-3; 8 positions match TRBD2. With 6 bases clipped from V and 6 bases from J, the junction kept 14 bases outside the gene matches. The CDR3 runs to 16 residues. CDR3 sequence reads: CASRRPGSGGRDTQYF. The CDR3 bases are TGTGCCAGCAGAAGACCCGGGAGCGGGGGCCGCGATACGCAGTATTTT.

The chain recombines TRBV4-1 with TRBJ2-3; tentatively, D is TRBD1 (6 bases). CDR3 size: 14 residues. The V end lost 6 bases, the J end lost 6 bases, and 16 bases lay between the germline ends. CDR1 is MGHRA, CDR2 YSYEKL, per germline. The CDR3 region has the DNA TGCGCCAGCAGACTCGGGGACACCACTGATACGCAGTATTTT. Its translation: CASRLGDTTDTQYF.

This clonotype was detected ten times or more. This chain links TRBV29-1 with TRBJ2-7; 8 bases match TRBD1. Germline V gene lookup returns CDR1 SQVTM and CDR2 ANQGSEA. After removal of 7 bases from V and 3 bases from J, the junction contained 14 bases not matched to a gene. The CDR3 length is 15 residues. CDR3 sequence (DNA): TGCAGCGCCCTCCTTACAGGGGGAGGATTCTACGAGCAGTACTTC. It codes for CSALLTGGGFYEQYF.